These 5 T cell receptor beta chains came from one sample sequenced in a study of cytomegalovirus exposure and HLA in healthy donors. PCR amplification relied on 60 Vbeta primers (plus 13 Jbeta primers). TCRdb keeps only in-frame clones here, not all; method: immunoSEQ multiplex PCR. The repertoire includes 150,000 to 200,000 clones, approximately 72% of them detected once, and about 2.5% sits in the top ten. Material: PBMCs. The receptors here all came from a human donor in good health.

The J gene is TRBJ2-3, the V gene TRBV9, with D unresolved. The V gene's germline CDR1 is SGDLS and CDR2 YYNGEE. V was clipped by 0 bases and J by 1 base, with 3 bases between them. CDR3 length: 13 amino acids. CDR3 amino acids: CASSVAGTDTQYF. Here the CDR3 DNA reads TGTGCCAGCAGCGTAGCGGGCACAGATACGCAGTATTTT.

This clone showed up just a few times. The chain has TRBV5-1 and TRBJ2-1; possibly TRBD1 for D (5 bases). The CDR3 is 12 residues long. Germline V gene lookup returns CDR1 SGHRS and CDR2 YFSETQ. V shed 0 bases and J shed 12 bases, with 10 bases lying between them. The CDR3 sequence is CASSLVAGWQFF. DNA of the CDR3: TGCGCCAGCAGCTTGGTGGCAGGGTGGCAGTTCTTC.

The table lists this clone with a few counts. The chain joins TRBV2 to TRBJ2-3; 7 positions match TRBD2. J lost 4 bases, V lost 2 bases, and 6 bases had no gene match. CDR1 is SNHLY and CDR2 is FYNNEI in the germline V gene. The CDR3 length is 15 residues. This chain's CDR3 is CASSENPGRADTQYF. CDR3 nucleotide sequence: TGTGCCAGCAGTGAAAATCCGGGGAGGGCAGATACGCAGTATTTT.

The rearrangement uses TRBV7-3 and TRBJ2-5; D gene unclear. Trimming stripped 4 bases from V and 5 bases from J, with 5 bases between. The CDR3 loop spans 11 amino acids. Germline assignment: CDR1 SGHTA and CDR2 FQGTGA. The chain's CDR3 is CASSSGETQYF. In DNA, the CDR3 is TGTGCCAGCAGCTCTGGCGAGACCCAGTACTTC.

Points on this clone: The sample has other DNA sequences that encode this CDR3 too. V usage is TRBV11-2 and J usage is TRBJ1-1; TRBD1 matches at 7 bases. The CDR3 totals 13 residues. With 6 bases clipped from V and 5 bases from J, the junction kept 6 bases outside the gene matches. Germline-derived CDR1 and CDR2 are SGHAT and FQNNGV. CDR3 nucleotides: TGTGCCAGCAGGCTACAGGGGAATACTGAAGCTTTCTTT. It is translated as CASRLQGNTEAFF.